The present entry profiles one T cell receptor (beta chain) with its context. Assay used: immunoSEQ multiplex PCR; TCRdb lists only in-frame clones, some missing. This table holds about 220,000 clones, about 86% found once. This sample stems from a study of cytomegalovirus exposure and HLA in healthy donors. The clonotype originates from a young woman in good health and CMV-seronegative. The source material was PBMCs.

In DNA, the CDR3 is TGTGCCAGCAGTGAAGATGGGTTGTTTCTAGAGTTAGCTTTCTTT. Protein sequence: CASSEDGLFLELAFF. The chain joins TRBV6-1 to TRBJ1-1; D gene uncertain. The V and J ends lost 1 base and 10 bases respectively, with 19 bases between them. The CDR3 contains 15 residues. Looked up from germline, CDR1 is MNHNS and CDR2 is SASEGT.